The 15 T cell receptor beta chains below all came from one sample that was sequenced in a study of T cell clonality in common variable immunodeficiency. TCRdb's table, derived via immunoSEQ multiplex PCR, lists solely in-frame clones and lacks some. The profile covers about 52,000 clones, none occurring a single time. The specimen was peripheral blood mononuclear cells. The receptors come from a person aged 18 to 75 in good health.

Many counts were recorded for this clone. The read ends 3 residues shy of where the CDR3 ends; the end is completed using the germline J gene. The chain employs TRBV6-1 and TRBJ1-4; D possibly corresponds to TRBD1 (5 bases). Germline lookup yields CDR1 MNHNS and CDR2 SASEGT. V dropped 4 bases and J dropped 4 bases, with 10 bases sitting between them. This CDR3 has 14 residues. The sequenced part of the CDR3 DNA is TGTGCCAGCAGTGCTGTCGGGGGTAATGAAAAA. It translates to CASSAVGGNEK. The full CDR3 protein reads CASSAVGGNEKLFF.

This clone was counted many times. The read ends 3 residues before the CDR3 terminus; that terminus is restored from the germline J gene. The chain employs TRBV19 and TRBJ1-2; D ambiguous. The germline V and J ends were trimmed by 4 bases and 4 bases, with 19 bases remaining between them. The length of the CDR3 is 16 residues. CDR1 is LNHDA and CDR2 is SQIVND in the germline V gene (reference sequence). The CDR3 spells CASSTSRGPEVYGYTF. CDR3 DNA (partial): TGTGCCAGTAGTACCTCCCGAGGTCCTGAGGTCTATGGC.

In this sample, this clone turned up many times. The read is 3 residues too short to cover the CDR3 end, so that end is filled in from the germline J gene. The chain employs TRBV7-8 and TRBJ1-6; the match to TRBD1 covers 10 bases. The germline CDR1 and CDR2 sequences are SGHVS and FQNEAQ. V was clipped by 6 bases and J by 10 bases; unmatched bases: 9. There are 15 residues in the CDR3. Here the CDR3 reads CASRGGDRGDSPLHF. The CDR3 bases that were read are TGTGCCAGCAGGGGAGGGGACAGGGGAGACTCACCC.

CDR3 amino acids: CASSIGGRGPMNTEAFF. The covered CDR3 bases are TGTGCCAGTAGTATCGGAGGCAGGGGGCCCATGAACACTGAA. This chain connects TRBV19 to TRBJ1-1, with 8 bases matching TRBD1. The read ends 3 residues early relative to the CDR3; the germline J gene fills the gap. Germline V CDR1 and CDR2: LNHDA, SQIVND (reference sequence). V lost 3 bases to trimming and J lost 0 bases; unmatched junction nucleotides: 9. The CDR3 is 17 amino acids.

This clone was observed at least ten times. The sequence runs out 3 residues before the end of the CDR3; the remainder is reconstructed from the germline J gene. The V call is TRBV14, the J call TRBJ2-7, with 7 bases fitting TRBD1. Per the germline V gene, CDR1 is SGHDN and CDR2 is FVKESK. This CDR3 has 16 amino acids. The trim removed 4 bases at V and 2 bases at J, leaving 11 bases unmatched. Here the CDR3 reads CASSRGLTGVPYEQYF. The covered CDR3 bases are TGTGCCAGCAGCCGAGGATTAACAGGGGTACCCTACGAG.

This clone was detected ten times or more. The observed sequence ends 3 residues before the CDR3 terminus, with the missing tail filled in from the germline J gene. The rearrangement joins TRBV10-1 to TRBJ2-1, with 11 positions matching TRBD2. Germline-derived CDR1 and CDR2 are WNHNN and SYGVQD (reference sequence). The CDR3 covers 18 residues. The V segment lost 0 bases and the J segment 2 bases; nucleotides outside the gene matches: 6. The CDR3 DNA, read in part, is TGCGCCAGCAGTGAGTCGTCGCAGGGACTAGCGGCCTACAATGAG. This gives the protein CASSESSQGLAAYNE. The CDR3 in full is CASSESSQGLAAYNEQFF.

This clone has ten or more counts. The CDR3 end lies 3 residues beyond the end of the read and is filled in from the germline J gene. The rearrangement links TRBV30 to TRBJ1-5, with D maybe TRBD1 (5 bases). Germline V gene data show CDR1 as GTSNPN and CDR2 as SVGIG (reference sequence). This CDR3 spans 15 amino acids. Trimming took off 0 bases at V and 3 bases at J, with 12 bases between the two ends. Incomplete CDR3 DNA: TGTGCCTGGAGTGTACGGGCAGGGATCAATCAGCCC. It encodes CAWSVRAGINQP. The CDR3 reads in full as CAWSVRAGINQPQHF.

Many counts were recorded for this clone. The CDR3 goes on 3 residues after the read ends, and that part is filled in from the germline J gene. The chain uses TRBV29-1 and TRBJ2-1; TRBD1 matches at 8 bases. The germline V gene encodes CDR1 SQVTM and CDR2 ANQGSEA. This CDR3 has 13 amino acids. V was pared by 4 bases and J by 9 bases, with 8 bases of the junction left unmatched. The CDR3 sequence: CSVGRGRGGEQFF. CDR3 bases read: TGCAGCGTTGGCAGGGGGCGAGGAGGTGAG.

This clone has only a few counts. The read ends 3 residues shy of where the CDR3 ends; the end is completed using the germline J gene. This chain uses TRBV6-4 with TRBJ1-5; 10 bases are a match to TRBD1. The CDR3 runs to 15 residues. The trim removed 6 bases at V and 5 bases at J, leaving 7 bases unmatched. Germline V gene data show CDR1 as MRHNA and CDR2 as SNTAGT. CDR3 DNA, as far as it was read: TGTGCCAGCAGGCTCACCGGGACAGGGGATCAGCCC. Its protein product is CASRLTGTGDQP. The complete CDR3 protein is CASRLTGTGDQPQHF.

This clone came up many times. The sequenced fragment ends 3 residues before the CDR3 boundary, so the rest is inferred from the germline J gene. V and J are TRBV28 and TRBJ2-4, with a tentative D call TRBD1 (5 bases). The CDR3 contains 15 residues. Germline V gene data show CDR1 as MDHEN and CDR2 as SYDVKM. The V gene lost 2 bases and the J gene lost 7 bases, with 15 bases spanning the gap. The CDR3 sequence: CASSLQGDRVNIQYF. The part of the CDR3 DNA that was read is TGTGCCAGCAGTTTACAAGGAGACAGAGTGAACATT.

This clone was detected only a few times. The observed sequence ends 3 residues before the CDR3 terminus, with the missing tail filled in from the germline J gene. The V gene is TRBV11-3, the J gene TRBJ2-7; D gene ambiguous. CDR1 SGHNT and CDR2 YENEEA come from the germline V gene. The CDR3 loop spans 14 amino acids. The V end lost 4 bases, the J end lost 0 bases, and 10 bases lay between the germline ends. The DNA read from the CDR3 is TGTGCCAGCAGCTCCGGTCTTTCCTCCTACGAG. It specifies CASSSGLSSYE. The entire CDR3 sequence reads CASSSGLSSYEQYF. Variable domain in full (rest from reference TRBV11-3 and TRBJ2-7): EAGVVQSPRYKIIEKKQPVAFWCNPISGHNTLYWYLQNLGQGPELLIRYENEEAVDDSQLPKDRFSAERLKGVDSTLKIQPAELGDSAVYLCASSSGLSSYEQYFGPGTRLTVT.

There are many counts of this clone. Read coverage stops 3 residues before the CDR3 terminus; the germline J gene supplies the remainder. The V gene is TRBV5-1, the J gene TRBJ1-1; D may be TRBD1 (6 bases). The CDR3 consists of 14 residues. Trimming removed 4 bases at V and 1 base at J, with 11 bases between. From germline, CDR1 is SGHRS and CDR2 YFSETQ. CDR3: CASSQGQANTEAFF. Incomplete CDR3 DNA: TGCGCCAGCAGCCAGGGACAAGCGAACACTGAA.

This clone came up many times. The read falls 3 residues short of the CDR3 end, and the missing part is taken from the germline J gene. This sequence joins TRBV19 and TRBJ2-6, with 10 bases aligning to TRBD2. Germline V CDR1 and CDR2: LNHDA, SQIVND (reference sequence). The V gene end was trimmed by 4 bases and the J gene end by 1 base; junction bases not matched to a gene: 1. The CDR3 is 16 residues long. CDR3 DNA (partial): TGTGCCAGTAGTACTAGCGGGAGTTCTGGGGCCAACGTC. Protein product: CASSTSGSSGANV. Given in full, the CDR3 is CASSTSGSSGANVLTF.

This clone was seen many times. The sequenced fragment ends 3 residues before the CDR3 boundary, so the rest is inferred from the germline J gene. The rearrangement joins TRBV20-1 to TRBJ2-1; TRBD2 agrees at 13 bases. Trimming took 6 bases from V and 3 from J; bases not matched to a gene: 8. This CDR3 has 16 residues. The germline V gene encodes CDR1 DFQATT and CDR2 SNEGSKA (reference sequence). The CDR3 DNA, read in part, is TGCAGTGCCAGAACACTAGCGGGAGGGATCTACAATGAG. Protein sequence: CSARTLAGGIYNE. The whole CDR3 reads CSARTLAGGIYNEQFF.

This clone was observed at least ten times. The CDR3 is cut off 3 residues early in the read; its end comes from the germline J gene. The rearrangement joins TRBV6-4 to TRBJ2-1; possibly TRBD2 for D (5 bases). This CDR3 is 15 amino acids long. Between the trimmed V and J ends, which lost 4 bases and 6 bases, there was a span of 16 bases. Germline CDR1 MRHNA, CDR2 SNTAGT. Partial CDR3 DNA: TGTGCCAGCAGTGCCGATAGCGAAGGAAGCAATGAG. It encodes CASSADSEGSNE. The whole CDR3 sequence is CASSADSEGSNEQFF.